A selection of T cell receptor beta chains follows, all from one sample in a study of long-term antiretroviral therapy in people with HIV. Measured with immunoSEQ multiplex PCR; TCRdb has only the in-frame clones, and not every one. The sample carries 35,000 to 45,000 clones, approximately 80% recorded once. The specimen was unsorted PBMCs, collected 0.3 years after starting antiretroviral therapy. These receptors all stem from a man aged 18-30 years with HIV. CDR3s include the opening cysteine and the closing phenylalanine or tryptophan. Fields, in order: clone size, J gene, D gene, V gene, CDR3 protein, CDR3 DNA. The D gene is left open where the match is weak. Not all rows give a size; the values are once, few, many and, for expanded clones, a class.

clone_size: NA; j_call: TRBJ2-1; d_call: TRBD2; v_call: TRBV28; cdr3_aa: CASSPTQSFKIGGRNYNEQFF; cdr3_nt: TGTGCCAGCAGTCCGACCCAGTCCTTCAAAATCGGCGGGAGAAACTACAATGAGCAGTTCTTC
clone_size: NA; j_call: TRBJ2-2; d_call: TRBD1; v_call: TRBV10-3; cdr3_aa: CAISDYRDRGLYTNTGELFF; cdr3_nt: TGTGCCATCAGTGACTACCGGGACAGGGGGCTTTACACGAACACCGGGGAGCTGTTTTTT
clone_size: NA; j_call: TRBJ1-1; d_call: NA; v_call: TRBV5-6; cdr3_aa: CASSPGPGSAEAFF; cdr3_nt: TGTGCCAGCAGCCCCGGCCCGGGAAGCGCTGAAGCTTTCTTT
clone_size: NA; j_call: TRBJ1-6; d_call: TRBD1; v_call: TRBV7-3; cdr3_aa: CASSLPGTGERYSYNSPLHF; cdr3_nt: TGTGCCAGCAGCTTACCCGGGACAGGGGAACGGTACTCCTATAATTCACCCCTCCACTTT
clone_size: NA; j_call: TRBJ2-1; d_call: TRBD2; v_call: TRBV2; cdr3_aa: CASSDQYRASGGAYNEQFF; cdr3_nt: TGTGCCAGCAGTGATCAGTATCGGGCTAGCGGGGGGGCCTACAATGAGCAGTTCTTC
clone_size: once; j_call: TRBJ1-4; d_call: NA; v_call: TRBV7-8; cdr3_aa: CASSPHRTNEKLFF; cdr3_nt: TGTGCCAGCAGCCCTCATAGAACTAATGAAAAACTGTTTTTT
clone_size: NA; j_call: TRBJ1-4; d_call: NA; v_call: TRBV7-6; cdr3_aa: CASSLARENEKLFF; cdr3_nt: TGTGCCAGCAGCTTAGCGCGGGAAAATGAAAAACTGTTTTTT
clone_size: few; j_call: TRBJ2-7; d_call: NA; v_call: TRBV5-1; cdr3_aa: CASSLAYGSGEQYF; cdr3_nt: TGCGCCAGCAGCTTGGCCTATGGCTCCGGAGAGCAGTACTTC
clone_size: few; j_call: TRBJ2-5; d_call: NA; v_call: TRBV2; cdr3_aa: CASSDSAETQYF; cdr3_nt: TGTGCCAGCAGTGACTCCGCCGAGACCCAGTACTTC
clone_size: NA; j_call: TRBJ2-7; d_call: TRBD1; v_call: TRBV2; cdr3_aa: CASSEGGTGGREQYF; cdr3_nt: TGTGCCAGCAGTGAAGGTGGGACAGGGGGTCGCGAGCAGTACTTC
clone_size: NA; j_call: TRBJ2-2; d_call: NA; v_call: TRBV30; cdr3_aa: CAWRGAGRTGELFF; cdr3_nt: TGTGCCTGGCGCGGGGCAGGTCGCACCGGGGAGCTGTTTTTT